These 2 T cell receptor beta chains were sequenced from one sample in a study of regulatory T cells in long-lasting Graves disease. Arm-PCR with iRepertoire HTBI primers amplified the CDR3 regions for these TCR beta libraries. In TCRdb, the multiplex PCR reads were re-called with MiXCR into one record per CDR3 protein. Of roughly 560,000 distinct CDR3 sequences in the sample, around 16% were seen once. Indicated time point: newly diagnosed GD, antithyroid drugs for less than 3 months. PBMC-extracted RNA yielded the TCR library. These sequences were also reported in another study, on T cells in Graves' hyperthyroidism and ophthalmopathy.

Here the sequenced sample was peripheral blood mononuclear cells (PBMCs), taken at new diagnosis, from a patient treated with antithyroid drugs. All receptors come from a woman aged 35-65 years with Graves disease.

At least ten counts were recorded for this clonotype. This chain links TRBV24-1 with TRBJ2-3; D gene uncertain. The CDR3 runs 14 residues. V was cut by 9 bases and J by 8 bases, with 20 bases left in between. From germline, CDR1 is KGHDR and CDR2 SFDVKD. This CDR3 is CATEVTHRSGTQYF. CDR3 nucleotides: TGTGCCACCGAGGTAACGCACCGTTCGGGTACGCAGTATTTT.

This clonotype was detected many times. The gene calls are TRBV6-1 and TRBJ1-5; D not resolved. Looked up from germline, CDR1 is MNHNS and CDR2 is SASEGT. The CDR3 covers 13 residues. With 3 bases removed from V and 7 bases from J, the gap between germline ends came to 10 bases. CDR3 region: CASSELAGQPQHF. CDR3 DNA sequence: TGTGCCAGCAGTGAGCTAGCTGGACAGCCCCAGCATTTT.